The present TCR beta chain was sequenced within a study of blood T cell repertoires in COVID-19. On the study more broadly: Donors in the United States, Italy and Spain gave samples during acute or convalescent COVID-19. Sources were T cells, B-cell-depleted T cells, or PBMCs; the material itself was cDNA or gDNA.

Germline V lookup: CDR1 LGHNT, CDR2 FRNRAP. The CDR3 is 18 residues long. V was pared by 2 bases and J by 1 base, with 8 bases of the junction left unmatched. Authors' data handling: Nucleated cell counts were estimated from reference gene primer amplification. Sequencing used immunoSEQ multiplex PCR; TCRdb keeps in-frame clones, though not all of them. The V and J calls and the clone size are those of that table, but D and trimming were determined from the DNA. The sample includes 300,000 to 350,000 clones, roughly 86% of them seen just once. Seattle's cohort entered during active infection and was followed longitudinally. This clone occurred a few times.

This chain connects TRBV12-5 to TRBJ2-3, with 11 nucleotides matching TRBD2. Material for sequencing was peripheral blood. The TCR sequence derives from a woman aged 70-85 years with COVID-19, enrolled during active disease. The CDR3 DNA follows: TGTGCTAGTGGTTTGTTCCCGGGACTAGCGGCACGCACAGATACGCAGTATTTT. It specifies CASGLFPGLAARTDTQYF.